This T cell receptor beta chain emerged from a study of cytomegalovirus exposure and HLA in healthy donors. The germline V gene has CDR1 SGHAT and CDR2 FQNNGV. CDR3 length equals 15 residues. Between the trimmed V and J ends, which lost 4 bases and 11 bases, there was a span of 23 bases. As regards this clone: The target antigen is unknown.

Study-level results: Productive rates of about 87% or about 30% were seen for most TCR beta V segments in an earlier analysis.

It was with 60 Vbeta and 13 Jbeta primers that the PCR ran. Method: immunoSEQ multiplex PCR; TCRdb's copy keeps in-frame clones and lacks some. Of 150,000 or so clones in the sample, roughly 85% were seen once. The receptor's source is a man aged 18 to 35 in good health and CMV-seropositive. The rearrangement joins TRBV11-2 to TRBJ2-5; D might be TRBD2 (7 bases). Sequenced material: PBMCs. The DNA for the CDR3 is TGTGCCAGCAGCTCGATAGTGGGGGGGCCGGAGGAGCAGTACTTC. The encoded protein is CASSSIVGGPEEQYF.